The entry below gives a single TCR beta chain sequence along with its context. Its antigen remains unknown. In TCRdb, the 5' RACE reads were re-called with MiXCR into one record per CDR3 protein. The profile shows hundreds of thousands of distinct CDR3 sequences, about 12% of them singletons. The record originates from a study of identical twins. Study-level findings and limits: Models underestimated how often monozygotic twins shared out-of-frame TCR alpha.

Trimming took 5 bases from V and 0 from J, leaving 16 bases between them. The germline V gene encodes CDR1 SGHTA and CDR2 FQGNSA. The CDR3 sequence is 16 residues long. These data were also reused for a study on yellow fever vaccine responses in identical twins.

The V and J genes are TRBV7-2 and TRBJ1-1; D remains ambiguous. Sequencing was performed on CD8+ T cells sorted from blood. The receptor was derived from a woman between 18 and 29 years old in good health. CDR3 bases: TGTGCCAGCAGCATTCCGAACGAGGTGGTGAACACTGAAGCTTTCTTT. Its protein is CASSIPNEVVNTEAFF.